This TCR beta chain was sequenced for a study of T-cell reconstitution after alpha-beta-depleted transplantation in children. Study-level results: Among T cells one year after transplant, newly produced cells accounted for most counts and diversity.

Preparation of the TCRbeta library used unique molecular identifiers. TCRdb passed the PCR reads through MiXCR, listing each CDR3 protein once. The sample carries a few hundred thousand distinct CDR3 sequences, approximately 30% recorded once. Trimming shortened V by 6 bases and J by 2 bases, and 17 bases separated the two germline ends. This CDR3 comprises 15 residues. This clonotype was observed a few times. No antigen is known for it. This sequence joins TRBV12-3 or TRBV12-4 and TRBJ2-7; the D is unclear. The TCR sequence derives from a boy under two years old with Wiskott-Aldrich syndrome, due to receive a stem cell transplant. The material was PBMCs, obtained before TCRalphabeta/CD19-depleted stem cell transplant. The CDR3 nucleotides read TGTGCCAGCAGCTCAATGCCAGGCCTCACCTACGAGCAGTACTTC. It encodes CASSSMPGLTYEQYF.